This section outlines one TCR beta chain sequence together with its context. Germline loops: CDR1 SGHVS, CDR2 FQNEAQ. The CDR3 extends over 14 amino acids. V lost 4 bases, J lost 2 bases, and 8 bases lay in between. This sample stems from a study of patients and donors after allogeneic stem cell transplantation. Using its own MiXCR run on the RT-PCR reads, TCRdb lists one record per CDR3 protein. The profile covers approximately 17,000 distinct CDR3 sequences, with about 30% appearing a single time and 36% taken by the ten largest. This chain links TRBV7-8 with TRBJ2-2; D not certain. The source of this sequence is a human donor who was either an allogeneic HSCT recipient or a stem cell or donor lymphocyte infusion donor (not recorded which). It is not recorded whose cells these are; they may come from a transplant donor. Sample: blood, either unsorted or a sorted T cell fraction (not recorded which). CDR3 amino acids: CASSSQSNTGELFF. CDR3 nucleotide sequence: TGTGCCAGCAGCTCACAGAGTAACACCGGGGAGCTGTTTTTT. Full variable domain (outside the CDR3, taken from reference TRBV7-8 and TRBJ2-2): GAGVSQSPRYKVAKRGQDVALRCDPISGHVSLFWYQQALGQGPEFLTYFQNEAQLDKSGLPSDRFFAERPEGSVSTLKIQRTQQEDSAVYLCASSSQSNTGELFFGEGSRLTVL.